One sample yielded the 23 T cell receptor beta chains listed below, sequenced in a study of blood T cell repertoires in COVID-19. Assay used: immunoSEQ multiplex PCR; TCRdb lists only in-frame clones, some missing. The sample includes over 250,000 clones, around 90% of them seen just once. The sequenced material came from peripheral blood. The receptors stem from a man aged 50 to 59 with acute or convalescent COVID-19.

The chain has TRBV15 and TRBJ1-4; D not certain. V lost 4 bases and J 5 bases, leaving 8 bases between the germline ends. The CDR3 has 13 residues. The V gene's germline CDR1 is LNHNV and CDR2 YYDKDF (reference sequence). The CDR3 region is CATSNPRNEKLFF. The CDR3 bases are TGTGCCACCAGCAATCCGAGAAATGAAAAACTGTTTTTT.

This clone is a singleton in its sample. The CDR3 loop reads CASSPLGQTNTEAFF. The CDR3 DNA reads TGTGCCAGCAGCCCGCTAGGACAGACGAACACTGAAGCTTTCTTT. V usage is TRBV11-2 and J usage is TRBJ1-1; weak D call: TRBD1 (6 bases). CDR1 is SGHAT and CDR2 is FQNNGV in the germline V gene. Trimming stripped 5 bases from V and 1 base from J, with 14 bases between. The CDR3 totals 15 residues.

The rearrangement joins TRBV5-5 to TRBJ2-2; no reliable D call. Trimming pared 0 bases from V and 3 bases from J, leaving 6 bases between. CDR1 SGHKS and CDR2 YYEKEE come from the germline V gene (reference sequence). The CDR3 has 14 residues. The CDR3 DNA reads as TGTGCCAGCAGCTTGGTTTCCTACACCGGGGAGCTGTTTTTT. It specifies CASSLVSYTGELFF.

The J gene is TRBJ1-1, the V gene TRBV19, with D perhaps matching TRBD1 (5 bases). V lost 9 bases and J lost 10, with 21 bases in between. The CDR3 totals 13 residues. Germline CDR1 LNHDA, CDR2 SQIVND (reference sequence). CDR3 protein: CASRPGGAGAAFF. Here the CDR3 DNA reads TGTGCCAGCCGACCGGGGGGAGCCGGGGCAGCTTTCTTT.

J is TRBJ2-3 and V is TRBV10-2, with D hard to call. The V gene's germline CDR1 is WSHSY and CDR2 SAAADI. The germline V and J ends were trimmed by 2 bases and 4 bases, with 7 bases remaining between them. This CDR3 comprises 13 residues. CDR3 bases: TGCGCCAGCAGTGAGGGCCCCCCAGATACGCAGTATTTT. It specifies CASSEGPPDTQYF.

This clone was observed once. This chain joins TRBV5-1 and TRBJ2-5, with D possibly TRBD1 on 5 matching bases. Trimming stripped 0 bases from V and 7 bases from J, with 16 bases between. The CDR3 consists of 15 residues. Germline-derived CDR1 and CDR2 are SGHRS and YFSETQ. This CDR3 is CASSLEGVGFWTQYF. As DNA, the CDR3 is TGCGCCAGCAGCTTGGAAGGGGTGGGGTTTTGGACCCAGTACTTC.

The chain carries TRBV19 and TRBJ2-7; 8 nucleotides match TRBD2. The CDR3 totals 16 residues. J was trimmed by 1 base and V by 4 bases; bases with no gene match: 9. Germline values: CDR1 LNHDA, CDR2 SQIVND (reference sequence). In DNA form, the CDR3 reads TGTGCCAGTAGTAGCGGGGGGCGAATAACGTCCTACGAGCAGTACTTC. This translates into CASSSGGRITSYEQYF.

The chain employs TRBV6-5 and TRBJ1-5, with TRBD1 matching over 8 bases. This CDR3 has 15 residues. J was trimmed by 6 bases and V by 5 bases; bases with no gene match: 9. The V gene's germline CDR1 is MNHEY and CDR2 SVGAGI. The CDR3 region is CASSRSGGVGQPQHF. CDR3 nucleotides: TGTGCCAGCAGTAGGTCAGGGGGCGTCGGTCAGCCCCAGCATTTT.

The V and J genes are TRBV24-1 and TRBJ1-1, with a weak D call TRBD1 (6 bases). The CDR3 is 13 residues long. The germline V gene has CDR1 KGHDR and CDR2 SFDVKD. The V end was cut by 8 bases, the J end by 1 base, with 10 bases between. The CDR3 protein is CATTSGQNTEAFF. In DNA form, the CDR3 reads TGTGCCACCACCTCGGGACAGAACACTGAAGCTTTCTTT.

This chain connects TRBV19 to TRBJ1-1, with D possibly matching TRBD1 (5 bases). V was trimmed by 5 bases and J by 5 bases, leaving 18 bases between them. The CDR3 covers 15 residues. Germline lookup yields CDR1 LNHDA and CDR2 SQIVND (reference sequence). CDR3 coding DNA: TGTGCCAGTAGTCAGAGGGGAGGGACGCGAACTGAAGCTTTCTTT. Its protein is CASSQRGGTRTEAFF.

The gene calls are TRBV19 and TRBJ1-3; unclear D gene. Trimming stripped 4 bases from V and 0 bases from J, with 13 bases between. This CDR3 spans 16 amino acids. Germline-derived CDR1 and CDR2 are LNHDA and SQIVND (reference sequence). CDR3 in DNA: TGTGCCAGTAGTAATCCAGGACTTAGCTCTGGAAACACCATATATTTT. Translated: CASSNPGLSSGNTIYF.

The chain uses TRBV6-5 and TRBJ1-1; D perhaps matches TRBD1 (5 bases). The CDR3 runs to 15 residues. In germline, CDR1 is MNHEY, CDR2 SVGAGI. V lost 6 bases and J lost 0, with 14 bases in between. The CDR3 sequence is CASSHEAGLNTEAFF. The CDR3 DNA is TGTGCCAGCAGCCACGAGGCAGGGTTGAACACTGAAGCTTTCTTT.

The V call is TRBV5-1, the J call TRBJ1-2, with no clear D. Germline-derived CDR1 and CDR2 are SGHRS and YFSETQ. The V end was cut by 2 bases, the J end by 2 bases, with 7 bases between. The CDR3 has 13 residues. The CDR3 DNA reads TGCGCCAGCAGCTTCCGGGAAAACTATGGCTACACCTTC. It is translated as CASSFRENYGYTF.

This rearrangement joins TRBV5-1 to TRBJ1-1; 9 bases match TRBD1. Per germline, CDR1 SGHRS and CDR2 YFSETQ. V shed 5 bases and J 4 bases; nucleotides not matched to a gene: 9. There are 15 residues in the CDR3. As DNA, the CDR3 is TGCGCCAGCAGTCCGACAGGGGGGAGCGGCACTGAAGCTTTCTTT. It is translated as CASSPTGGSGTEAFF.

The rearrangement joins TRBV7-3 to TRBJ1-1; TRBD1 is a possible D gene (5 bases). The V gene's germline CDR1 is SGHTA and CDR2 FQGTGA. V was trimmed by 3 bases and J by 4 bases, leaving 12 bases between them. CDR3 length: 14 amino acids. The CDR3 here is CASSLGHGVTEAFF. CDR3 nucleotides: TGTGCCAGCAGCTTGGGGCACGGCGTCACTGAAGCTTTCTTT.

CDR3 DNA sequence: TGTGCCAGCAGTCGATTACTTTCAGGGGGCGCCTACGAGCAGTACTTC. Protein: CASSRLLSGGAYEQYF. The V call is TRBV27, the J call TRBJ2-7; the match to TRBD1 covers 8 bases. CDR1 and CDR2 from the germline V gene are MNHEY and SMNVEV (reference sequence). CDR3 size: 16 residues. V dropped 5 bases and J dropped 2; count of bases not matched to a gene: 11.

About this clone itself: The same CDR3 can be traced to other DNA sequences in this sample. The V and J genes are TRBV6-5 and TRBJ2-7; 7 nucleotides line up with TRBD1. Trimming cost V 3 bases and J 3 bases; bases outside gene matches: 5. The CDR3 is made up of 14 amino acids. CDR1 and CDR2 from the germline V gene are MNHEY and SVGAGI. CDR3 sequence (DNA): TGTGCCAGCAGTTATGGGGGACAGTTCTACGAGCAGTACTTC. As protein: CASSYGGQFYEQYF.

The V call is TRBV5-4, the J call TRBJ1-2; 11 bases line up with TRBD1. The CDR3 has 16 residues. Germline assignment: CDR1 SGHNT and CDR2 YYREEE (reference sequence). Trimming cost V 0 bases and J 4 bases; bases outside gene matches: 5. The CDR3 region is CASSLAGTGGAYGYTF. The CDR3 bases are TGTGCCAGCAGCTTGGCCGGGACAGGGGGTGCCTATGGCTACACCTTC.

This chain uses TRBV7-8 with TRBJ1-3; D perhaps matches TRBD1 (6 bases). Germline CDR1 reads SGHVS; CDR2 reads FQNEAQ. This CDR3 is 14 amino acids long. The V and J ends lost 3 bases and 4 bases respectively, with 10 bases between them. The DNA of the CDR3 is TGTGCCAGCAGCTTGGAAACAGGGGGAAACACCATATATTTT. This gives the protein CASSLETGGNTIYF.

The V call is TRBV19, the J call TRBJ1-1; a possible D gene is TRBD1 (5 bases). V lost 6 bases and J 5 bases, leaving 19 bases between the germline ends. The CDR3 extends over 15 amino acids. Germline CDR1 and CDR2: LNHDA and SQIVND (reference sequence). The CDR3 nucleotides are TGTGCCAGTAGGGCACGGGGGAGTGGATTGACTGAAGCTTTCTTT. It yields the protein CASRARGSGLTEAFF.

About this clone itself: Different DNA sequences within this sample yield the same CDR3. The chain links TRBV9 to TRBJ2-7, with 12 bases lining up with TRBD2. Germline V gives CDR1 SGDLS, CDR2 YYNGEE. V lost 2 bases to trimming and J lost 6 bases; unmatched junction nucleotides: 0. The CDR3 extends over 13 amino acids. The CDR3 is CASSVGLAGEQYF. The DNA for the CDR3 is TGTGCCAGCAGCGTGGGACTAGCGGGCGAGCAGTACTTC. The full variable domain, with the rest looked up from reference TRBV9 and TRBJ2-7, is DSGVTQTPKHLITATGQRVTLRCSPRSGDLSVYWYQQSLDQGLQFLIQYYNGEERAKGNILERFSAQQFPDLHSELNLSSLELGDSALYFCASSVGLAGEQYFGPGTRLTVT.

This clone was recorded a few times. The chain recombines TRBV19 with TRBJ2-2, with D tentatively TRBD2 (5 bases). Germline V CDR1 and CDR2: LNHDA, SQIVND (reference sequence). CDR3 length equals 14 residues. Trimming stripped 11 bases from V and 4 bases from J, with 17 bases between. CDR3 sequence reads: CAAKAADRTGELFF. The CDR3 DNA sequence: TGTGCCGCTAAGGCAGCGGACCGCACCGGGGAGCTGTTTTTT.

This clone was seen once. The V and J genes are TRBV19 and TRBJ1-4; D is unclear. CDR1 and CDR2 from the germline V gene are LNHDA and SQIVND (reference sequence). Trimming removed 1 base from V and 8 bases from J, with 8 bases in between. The CDR3 is 13 residues long. The CDR3: CASSIASREKLFF. CDR3 in DNA: TGTGCCAGTAGTATAGCATCCAGGGAAAAACTGTTTTTT.